The 25 T cell receptor beta chains in this list originate from one sample, sequenced in a study of PD-L1 blockade in urothelial cancer. Only in-frame clones appear in the TCRdb table, and some are missing; sequencing was by immunoSEQ multiplex PCR. The sample includes 50,000 to 55,000 clones, about four fifths of them seen just once. Time point indicated: pretreatment peripheral blood. The starting material was PBMCs, obtained around atezolizumab (anti-PD-L1) treatment. The source is a man aged 45-65 years with urothelial cancer.

The genes are TRBV23-1 and TRBJ2-5; D perhaps matches TRBD2 (6 bases). TRBV23-1 is classed as an ORF, of uncertain function. The V and J ends lost 3 bases and 0 bases respectively, with 17 bases between them. CDR3 length equals 17 residues. CDR3 loop: CASSQIAGTLYQETQYF. The CDR3 DNA is TGCGCCAGCAGTCAGATAGCCGGGACTTTGTACCAAGAGACCCAGTACTTC.

The chain carries TRBV7-6 and TRBJ1-2; 7 nucleotides match TRBD1. Germline V gene sequence: CDR1 SGHVS, CDR2 FNYEAQ. This CDR3 region has 13 residues. V was clipped by 5 bases and J by 8 bases; unmatched bases: 8. Written as DNA, the CDR3 is TGTGCCAGCAGCCAAGGACAGGTTGAGGGCTACACCTTC. Translating it yields CASSQGQVEGYTF.

Points on this clone: The junction and the germline gene differ at one end; a read error may be behind it. The CDR3: CAISSVQRGGELFF. As DNA, the CDR3 is TGTGCCATTAGTTCTGTTCAACGCGGCGGGGAGCTGTTTTTT. The chain couples TRBV19 to TRBJ2-2, with no clear D. CDR1 is LNHDA and CDR2 is SQIVND in the germline V gene (reference sequence). This CDR3 is built from 14 residues. The full variable domain, its missing parts supplied by reference TRBV19 and TRBJ2-2, is DGGITQSPKYLFRKEGQNVTLSCEQNLNHDAMYWYRQDPGQGLRLIYYSQIVNDFQKGDIAEGYSVSREKKESFPLTVTSAQKNPTAFYLCAISSVQRGGELFFGEGSRLTVL.

J is TRBJ2-7 and V is TRBV6-5; D might be TRBD2 (6 bases). Germline V CDR1 and CDR2: MNHEY, SVGAGI. V lost 7 bases and J lost 4, with 17 bases in between. The CDR3 covers 14 residues. CDR3 sequence (DNA): TGTGCCAGCACCTCCGGGACTTTGGGGTACGAGCAGTACTTC. As protein: CASTSGTLGYEQYF.

As DNA, the CDR3 is TGTGCCAGCAGTCGTGGACAATCCAGCTCTGGGGCCAACGTCCTGACTTTC. Translated, it gives CASSRGQSSSGANVLTF. The chain joins TRBV25-1 to TRBJ2-6; tentatively, D is TRBD1 (5 bases). Trimming pared 5 bases from V and 0 bases from J, leaving 14 bases between. CDR3 size: 17 residues. The germline V gene has CDR1 MGHDK and CDR2 SYGVNS.

J is TRBJ2-7 and V is TRBV10-2, with 9 bases that match TRBD2. Germline values: CDR1 WSHSY, CDR2 SAAADI. This CDR3 contains 14 residues. CDR3 sequence (DNA): TGCGCTCTAAGTCAGGCGGGAGGGCCCTACGAGCAGTACTTC. Its protein is CALSQAGGPYEQYF.

This chain links TRBV18 with TRBJ2-7, with a tentative D call TRBD2 (6 bases). Trimming removed 0 bases at V and 2 bases at J, with 11 bases between. CDR1 and CDR2 (germline): KGHSH, LQKENI. This CDR3 region has 15 residues. DNA for the CDR3: TGTGCCAGCTCACCACCGTCCGGGGGTACCTACGAGCAGTACTTC. Protein: CASSPPSGGTYEQYF. The full variable domain, completed using reference TRBV18 and TRBJ2-7, is NAGVMQNPRHLVRRRGQEARLRCSPMKGHSHVYWYRQLPEEGLKFMVYLQKENIIDESGMPKERFSAEFPKEGPSILRIQQVVRGDSAAYFCASSPPSGGTYEQYFGPGTRLTVT.

The rearrangement links TRBV4-3 to TRBJ2-1; possibly TRBD2 for D (6 bases). Between the trimmed V and J ends, which lost 1 base and 0 bases, there was a span of 13 bases. The CDR3 length is 17 residues. The germline gives CDR1 LGHNA, CDR2 YSLEER. CDR3 bases: TGCGCCAGCAGCCAAGGGGTCCCAGCGGGCTCCTACAATGAGCAGTTCTTC. It specifies CASSQGVPAGSYNEQFF.

The rearrangement uses TRBV9 and TRBJ2-1, with a weak D call TRBD1 (5 bases). The germline V gene encodes CDR1 SGDLS and CDR2 YYNGEE. The CDR3 runs 14 residues. The V end lost 0 bases, the J end lost 5 bases, and 9 bases lay between the germline ends. The CDR3 nucleotides read TGTGCCAGCAGCGTAGAAGGGGCGAACAATGAGCAGTTCTTC. Translated: CASSVEGANNEQFF.

The chain couples TRBV30 to TRBJ1-5, with 12 nucleotides matching TRBD1. The CDR3 is made up of 15 amino acids. Trimming at V came to 4 bases and at J to 6 bases, leaving 7 bases not matched to a gene. Germline V lookup: CDR1 GTSNPN, CDR2 SVGIG (reference sequence). The DNA for the CDR3 is TGTGCCTGGACCCGGGACAGGGGGCTAGGTCAGCCCCAGCATTTT. It is translated as CAWTRDRGLGQPQHF. Together with reference TRBV30 and TRBJ1-5, the CDR3 gives the full variable domain: SQTIHQWPATLVQPVGSPLSLECTVEGTSNPNLYWYRQAAGRGLQLLFYSVGIGQISSEVPQNLSASRPQDRQFILSSKKLLLSDSGFYLCAWTRDRGLGQPQHFGDGTRLSIL.

The V and J genes are TRBV4-3 and TRBJ1-5; tentatively, D is TRBD1 (6 bases). V was cut by 0 bases and J by 4 bases, with 10 bases left in between. The germline V gene encodes CDR1 LGHNA and CDR2 YSLEER. The CDR3 is 15 residues long. CDR3 DNA: TGCGCCAGCAGCCAAGATCGGGACAAGAATCAGCCCCAGCATTTT. Translation gives CASSQDRDKNQPQHF.

This chain uses TRBV6-1 with TRBJ2-2; D may be TRBD1 (6 bases). Trimming removed 6 bases at V and 0 bases at J, with 8 bases between. The length of the CDR3 is 14 residues. Germline V lookup: CDR1 MNHNS, CDR2 SASEGT. The CDR3 sequence: CASRGQTNTGELFF. CDR3 in DNA: TGTGCCAGCAGAGGACAGACGAACACCGGGGAGCTGTTTTTT.

The V and J genes are TRBV5-6 and TRBJ1-5; maybe TRBD1 (5 bases). Trimming removed 2 bases from V and 4 bases from J, with 7 bases in between. Germline V gene lookup returns CDR1 SGHDT and CDR2 YYEEEE. The CDR3 contains 13 residues. CDR3 residues: CASSFTGNQPQHF. In nucleotides, the CDR3 is TGTGCCAGCAGCTTTACAGGTAATCAGCCCCAGCATTTT.

This chain joins TRBV29-1 and TRBJ2-1, with 11 nucleotides matching TRBD2. This CDR3 comprises 15 residues. V lost 3 bases, J lost 7 bases, and 8 bases stayed unmatched. Germline V gene sequence: CDR1 SQVTM, CDR2 ANQGSEA. For the CDR3, the DNA is TGCAGCGTTGAGTGGGGTAGCGGGAGGGGAAATGAGCAGTTCTTC. Translating it yields CSVEWGSGRGNEQFF.

This chain connects TRBV4-3 to TRBJ1-4; D is unresolved. CDR1 and CDR2 from the germline V gene are LGHNA and YSLEER. There are 15 residues in the CDR3. With 0 bases removed from V and 4 bases from J, the gap between germline ends came to 9 bases. CDR3 sequence reads: CASSQENRYNEKLFF. In DNA form, the CDR3 reads TGCGCCAGCAGCCAAGAAAACAGATATAATGAAAAACTGTTTTTT.

The chain links TRBV29-1 to TRBJ2-7, with 10 bases fitting TRBD1. This CDR3 region has 12 residues. Germline CDR1 is SQVTM and CDR2 is ANQGSEA. The trim removed 7 bases at V and 2 bases at J, leaving 2 bases unmatched. CDR3 in amino acids: CSAGTGAYEQYF. CDR3 in DNA: TGCAGCGCCGGGACAGGGGCCTACGAGCAGTACTTC.

The genes are TRBV6-5 and TRBJ1-1; TRBD1 agrees at 9 bases. The CDR3 is 14 amino acids. The germline V gene has CDR1 MNHEY and CDR2 SVGAGI. V shed 10 bases, J shed 6 bases, and the junction held 12 bases outside the gene matches. CDR3 amino acids: CATGNRGPVAEAFF. CDR3 nucleotide sequence: TGTGCCACAGGGAACAGGGGGCCCGTCGCTGAAGCTTTCTTT.

This clone was picked up one time. The V call is TRBV7-9, the J call TRBJ1-3, with D maybe TRBD1 (5 bases). The CDR3 extends over 16 amino acids. Germline V gives CDR1 SEHNR, CDR2 FQNEAQ (reference sequence). The V end was cut by 5 bases, the J end by 2 bases, with 16 bases between. In DNA, the CDR3 is TGTGCCAGCAGCCCAGGGAGGGAATCGGCTGGAAACACCATATATTTT. It translates to CASSPGRESAGNTIYF.

V usage is TRBV19 and J usage is TRBJ2-2, with a possible D match to TRBD2 (5 bases). The CDR3 consists of 13 residues. V shed 5 bases and J shed 8 bases, with 12 bases lying between them. Looked up from germline, CDR1 is LNHDA and CDR2 is SQIVND (reference sequence). The CDR3 DNA is TGTGCCAGTAGTTCCCTGGGCGGGGGGGAGCTGTTTTTT. This gives the protein CASSSLGGGELFF.

This clone was recorded only once. The rearrangement links TRBV25-1 to TRBJ2-1, with 8 nucleotides matching TRBD1. J gave up 4 bases and V 7 bases, and 6 bases lay outside the gene matches. This CDR3 is 14 amino acids long. Germline lookup yields CDR1 MGHDK and CDR2 SYGVNS. The CDR3 DNA is TGTGCCAGCACCTCGGGACAGGTTTACAATGAGCAGTTCTTC. It codes for CASTSGQVYNEQFF.

The V gene is TRBV19, the J gene TRBJ1-5; 8 bases line up with TRBD1. Germline values: CDR1 LNHDA, CDR2 SQIVND (reference sequence). The ends lost 11 bases at V and 7 bases at J; junction bases unmatched: 13. The CDR3 covers 14 residues. The DNA for the CDR3 is TGTGCCTCGAATGGACAGGGTCGGGGACAGCCCCAGCATTTT. Its protein is CASNGQGRGQPQHF.

The chain is built from TRBV5-6 and TRBJ2-1; 8 positions match TRBD2. CDR3 length equals 14 residues. From germline, CDR1 is SGHDT and CDR2 YYEEEE. V shed 0 bases, J shed 9 bases, and the junction held 5 bases outside the gene matches. DNA of the CDR3: TGTGCCAGCAGCTTGGGAGCGGGAGTGAGTGAGCAGTTCTTC. The encoded protein is CASSLGAGVSEQFF.

This chain uses TRBV9 with TRBJ2-2, with 8 bases that match TRBD1. The V segment lost 4 bases and the J segment 2 bases; nucleotides outside the gene matches: 4. Germline lookup yields CDR1 SGDLS and CDR2 YYNGEE. The CDR3 runs 15 residues. CDR3 DNA: TGTGCCAGCAGCCCTGGACAGGGTAACACCGGGGAGCTGTTTTTT. Translation: CASSPGQGNTGELFF.

The genes are TRBV6-1 and TRBJ2-1; TRBD2 matches at 12 bases. The trim removed 3 bases at V and 2 bases at J, leaving 2 bases unmatched. Germline CDR1 and CDR2: MNHNS and SASEGT. This CDR3 comprises 16 residues. The CDR3 region is CASSDASGGAYNEQFF. CDR3 nucleotide sequence: TGTGCCAGCAGTGACGCTAGCGGGGGGGCCTACAATGAGCAGTTCTTC.

This sequence joins TRBV4-3 and TRBJ2-5; 7 bases fit TRBD1. The J segment lost 2 bases and the V segment lost 3 bases, leaving 6 bases of the junction unmatched. Germline-derived CDR1 and CDR2 are LGHNA and YSLEER. This CDR3 contains 15 residues. The CDR3 protein is CASSQRTGAQETQYF. CDR3 DNA sequence: TGCGCCAGCAGCCAGAGAACAGGGGCGCAAGAGACCCAGTACTTC.